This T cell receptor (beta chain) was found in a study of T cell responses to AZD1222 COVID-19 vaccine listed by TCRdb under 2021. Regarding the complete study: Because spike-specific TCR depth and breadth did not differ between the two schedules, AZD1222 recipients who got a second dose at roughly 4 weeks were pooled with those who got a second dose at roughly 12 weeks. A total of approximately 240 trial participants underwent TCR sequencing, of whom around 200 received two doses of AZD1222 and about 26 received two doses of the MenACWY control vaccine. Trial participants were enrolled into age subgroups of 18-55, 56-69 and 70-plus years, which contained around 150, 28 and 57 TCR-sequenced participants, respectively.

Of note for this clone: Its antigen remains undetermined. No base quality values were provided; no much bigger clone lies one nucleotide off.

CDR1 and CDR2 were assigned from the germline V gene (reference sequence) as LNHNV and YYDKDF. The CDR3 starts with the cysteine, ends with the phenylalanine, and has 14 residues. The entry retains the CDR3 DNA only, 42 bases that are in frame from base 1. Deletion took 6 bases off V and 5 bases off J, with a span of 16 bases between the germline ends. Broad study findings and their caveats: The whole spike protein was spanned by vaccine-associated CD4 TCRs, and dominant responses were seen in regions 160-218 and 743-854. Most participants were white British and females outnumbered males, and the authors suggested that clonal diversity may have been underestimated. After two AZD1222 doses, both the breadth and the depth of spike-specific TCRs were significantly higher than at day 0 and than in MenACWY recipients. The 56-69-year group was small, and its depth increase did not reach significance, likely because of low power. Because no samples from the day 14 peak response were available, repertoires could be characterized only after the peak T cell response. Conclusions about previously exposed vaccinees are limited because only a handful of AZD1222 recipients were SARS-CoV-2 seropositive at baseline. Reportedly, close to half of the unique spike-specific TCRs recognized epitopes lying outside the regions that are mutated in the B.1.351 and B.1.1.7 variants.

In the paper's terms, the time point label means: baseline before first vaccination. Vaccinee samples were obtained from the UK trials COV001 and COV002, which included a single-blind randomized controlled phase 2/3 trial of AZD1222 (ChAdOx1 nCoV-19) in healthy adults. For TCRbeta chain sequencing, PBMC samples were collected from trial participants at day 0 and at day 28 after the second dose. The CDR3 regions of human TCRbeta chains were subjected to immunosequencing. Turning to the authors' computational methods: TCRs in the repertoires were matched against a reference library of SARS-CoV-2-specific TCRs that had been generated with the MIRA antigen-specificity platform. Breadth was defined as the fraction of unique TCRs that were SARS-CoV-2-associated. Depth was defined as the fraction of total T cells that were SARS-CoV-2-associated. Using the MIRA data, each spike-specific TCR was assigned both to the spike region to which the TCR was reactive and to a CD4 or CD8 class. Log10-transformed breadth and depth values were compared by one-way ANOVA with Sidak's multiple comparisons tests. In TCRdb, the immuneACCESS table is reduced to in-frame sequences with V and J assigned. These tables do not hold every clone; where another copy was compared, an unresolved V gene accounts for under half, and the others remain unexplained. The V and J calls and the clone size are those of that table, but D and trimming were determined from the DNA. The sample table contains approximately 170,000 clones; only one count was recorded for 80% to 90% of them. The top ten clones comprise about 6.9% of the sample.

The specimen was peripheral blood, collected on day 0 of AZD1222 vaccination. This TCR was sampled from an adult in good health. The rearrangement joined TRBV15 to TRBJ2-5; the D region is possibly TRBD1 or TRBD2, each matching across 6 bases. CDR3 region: CATSGGTSGETQYF. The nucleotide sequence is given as TGTGCCACCAGTGGAGGGACATCCGGGGAGACCCAGTACTTC. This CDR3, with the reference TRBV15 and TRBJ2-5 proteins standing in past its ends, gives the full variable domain DAMVIQNPRYQVTQFGKPVTLSCSQTLNHNVMYWYQQKSSQAPKLLFHYYDKDFNNEADTPDNFQSRRPNTSFCFLDIRSPGLGDTAMYLCATSGGTSGETQYFGPGTRLLVL.